These T cell receptor beta chains were read from a single sample in a study of shared T cell receptors in the human thymus. Some clones are missing from TCRdb's copy, which holds only in-frame ones; the method was immunoSEQ multiplex PCR. The table records roughly 410,000 clones, around 95% of them present only once. Specimen: thymocytes. The receptors were gathered from a human donor. The CDR3 runs from the conserved cysteine through the conserved F or W.

TRBV19	TRBJ2-1	CASSRILDFYNEQFF
TRBV6-4	TRBJ2-5	CASTLWETQYF
TRBV6-5	TRBJ2-5	CASGDQGAQYF
TRBV5-6	TRBJ1-5	CASSLSKRDSNQPQHF
TRBV15	TRBJ1-5	CATSTGSGTGDGYSNQPQHF
TRBV28	TRBJ1-5	CASSPRSNQPQHF
TRBV6-4	TRBJ2-7	CASSDSMIEAGTYEQYF
TRBV6-1	TRBJ1-5	CASSEWKPRDRPPKWGRNQPQHF
TRBV28	TRBJ2-1	CASSQFGGRNNEQFF
TRBV10-3	TRBJ2-3	CAIGGTDTQYF
TRBV11-2	TRBJ2-1	CASRAYSPRSSYNEQFF
TRBV11-2	TRBJ2-1	CASSLAGGPHNEQFF
TRBV9	TRBJ1-4	CASSLRGGRTEKLFF
TRBV5-1	TRBJ2-7	CASSILPGPPDGEQYF
TRBV12-5	TRBJ1-5	CASTRHPHQPQHF
TRBV29-1	TRBJ1-1	CSVEGPFRDMRDPNTEAFF